What follows is one TCR beta chain and its context. Its antigen is as yet unknown. This sample is part of a study of shared clonotypes between healthy human individuals. Study findings and constraints: Non-shared clonotypes displayed generation probabilities falling below those of clonotypes present in all four donors. Generally, estimated richness proved larger in naive subsets than it did in memory subsets.

Sequencing used immunoSEQ multiplex PCR; TCRdb keeps in-frame clones, though not all of them. This table has around 1.6 million clones, 95% to 99% appearing once. The CDR3 is made up of 15 amino acids. Unmatched junction bases numbered 13, after V lost 8 bases and J lost 8 bases. CDR1 is MNHEY, CDR2 SVGAGI, per germline. The sequence came from a man under 40 in good health. Specimen: naive CD4+ T cells sorted from blood. Specified subset: CD45RA+ positively selected. The chain joins TRBV6-5 to TRBJ2-2; 8 bases are a match to TRBD2. The CDR3 spells CASGILTSAGGELFF. The DNA of the CDR3 is TGTGCCAGCGGTATACTGACTAGCGCTGGAGGGGAGCTGTTTTTT.